The present T cell receptor (beta chain) was sequenced within a study of CD8 T cells in Susac syndrome. RNA was extracted with the RNeasy kit, and a quantity of about 0.45 to 1 ug was reverse transcribed using random hexamers. One entry per CDR3 protein, called by TCRdb with MiXCR from the immunoSEQ multiplex PCR reads. The table lists some 96,000 distinct CDR3 sequences, 95% of them singletons. The CDR3 contains 12 residues. V shed 6 bases and J shed 4 bases, with 13 bases lying between them. Germline-derived CDR1 and CDR2 are DFQATT and SNEGSKA (reference sequence). The TCR originated in a human donor with Susac syndrome. Material for sequencing was CD8+ T cells from PBMCs. The chain combines TRBV20-1 with TRBJ2-7; D unclear. Written as DNA, the CDR3 is TGCAGTGCCAGGCCCCGGGCTTACGAGCAGTACTTC. Its translation is CSARPRAYEQYF.